This passage covers 14 T cell receptor beta chains from one sample sequenced in a study of identical twins' blood T cells. TCRdb reprocessed the 5' RACE reads with MiXCR, giving one entry per CDR3 protein. The sample carries 300,000 to 450,000 distinct CDR3 sequences, under 30% recorded once. The specimen sequenced was PBMCs. These receptors were collected from a woman aged 18-49 years in good health.

This clonotype was picked up a small number of times. This chain joins TRBV20-1 and TRBJ1-1, with no clear D. This CDR3 region has 13 residues. V was pared by 5 bases and J by 2 bases, with 12 bases between. In germline, CDR1 is DFQATT, CDR2 SNEGSKA (reference sequence). CDR3 sequence (DNA): TGCAGTGCTCTATCCGGGGTAAACACTGAAGCTTTCTTT. It specifies CSALSGVNTEAFF.

The chain links TRBV11-3 to TRBJ1-1; no reliable D call. The CDR3 is made up of 14 amino acids. Trimming removed 2 bases from V and 1 base from J, with 8 bases in between. Germline lookup yields CDR1 SGHNT and CDR2 YENEEA. For the CDR3, the DNA is TGTGCCAGCAGCTTAAGCAGTAAGAACACTGAAGCTTTCTTT. The encoded protein is CASSLSSKNTEAFF.

This clonotype was found many times. The chain couples TRBV5-4 to TRBJ1-1, with TRBD1 matching 7 bases. The CDR3 has 12 residues. The J segment lost 7 bases and the V segment lost 3 bases, leaving 3 bases of the junction unmatched. Germline CDR1 SGHNT, CDR2 YYREEE (reference sequence). CDR3 sequence: CASSWNRGEAFF. The CDR3, as DNA: TGTGCCAGCAGCTGGAACAGGGGTGAAGCTTTCTTT.

The table lists this clonotype with a few counts. This chain uses TRBV20-1 with TRBJ1-5; 8 bases agree with TRBD1. Germline-derived CDR1 and CDR2 are DFQATT and SNEGSKA (reference sequence). The V segment lost 3 bases and the J segment 0 bases; nucleotides outside the gene matches: 10. The CDR3 has 17 residues. Written as DNA, the CDR3 is TGCAGTGCTAGTCCCTGGCGGACAGGGTATAGCAATCAGCCCCAGCATTTT. Amino acids: CSASPWRTGYSNQPQHF.

This clonotype was seen a handful of times. The chain combines TRBV7-9 with TRBJ1-1; no clear D. The V gene's germline CDR1 is SEHNR and CDR2 FQNEAQ (reference sequence). This CDR3 has 13 amino acids. The V end lost 6 bases, the J end lost 4 bases, and 12 bases lay between the germline ends. CDR3 sequence reads: CASRLNTGTEAFF. The CDR3 DNA reads TGTGCCAGCAGATTGAATACGGGCACTGAAGCTTTCTTT.

This clonotype was seen only a few times. The rearrangement joins TRBV12-3 or TRBV12-4 to TRBJ2-1; 7 bases match TRBD2. The CDR3 consists of 14 residues. V shed 8 bases, J shed 7 bases, and the junction held 11 bases outside the gene matches. CDR3 nucleotide sequence: TGTGCCAGCCGTACTAGCGATCAGCTGAATGAGCAGTTCTTC. Protein product: CASRTSDQLNEQFF.

This clonotype appeared many times. The CDR3 nucleotides are TGTGCCAGCAGCCAAGATGGGTATGGCTTCGGGACCACTGAAGCTTTCTTT. This sequence encodes CASSQDGYGFGTTEAFF. V is TRBV14 and J is TRBJ1-1; D is possibly TRBD1 (5 bases). Germline loops: CDR1 SGHDN, CDR2 FVKESK. V gave up 0 bases and J gave up 4 bases, with 18 bases separating them. This CDR3 is built from 17 residues.

This clonotype was picked up a small number of times. J is TRBJ1-5 and V is TRBV7-9, with a possible D match to TRBD1 (6 bases). The CDR3 consists of 14 residues. V dropped 4 bases and J dropped 3 bases, with 10 bases sitting between them. Germline CDR1 reads SEHNR; CDR2 reads FQNEAQ (reference sequence). CDR3 nucleotides: TGTGCCAGCAGCTCACAGGGATTCAATCAGCCCCAGCATTTT. Its translation: CASSSQGFNQPQHF. Full variable domain (rest looked up from reference TRBV7-9 and TRBJ1-5): DTGVSQNPRHKITKRGQNVTFRCDPISEHNRLYWYRQTLGQGPEFLTYFQNEAQLEKSRLLSDRFSAERPKGSFSTLEIQRTEQGDSAMYLCASSSQGFNQPQHFGDGTRLSIL.

In its sample, this clonotype was seen a few times. The V call is TRBV2, the J call TRBJ2-4, with TRBD2 matching 7 bases. CDR1 SNHLY and CDR2 FYNNEI come from the germline V gene. With V trimmed by 3 bases and J by 3 bases, 8 bases remained unmatched. CDR3 length: 16 residues. DNA of the CDR3: TGTGCCAGCAGTGACGGGCGAAGCGGGAACAAAAACATTCAGTACTTC. Translating it yields CASSDGRSGNKNIQYF. Drawing the rest from reference TRBV2 and TRBJ2-4, the complete variable domain is EPEVTQTPSHQVTQMGQEVILRCVPISNHLYFYWYRQILGQKVEFLVSFYNNEISEKSEIFDDQFSVERPDGSNFTLKIRSTKLEDSAMYFCASSDGRSGNKNIQYFGAGTRLSVL.

The gene calls are TRBV7-9 and TRBJ1-4; D unresolved. Trimming pared 6 bases from V and 5 bases from J, leaving 13 bases between. From germline, CDR1 is SEHNR and CDR2 FQNEAQ (reference sequence). The CDR3 has 14 amino acids. CDR3 nucleotides: TGTGCCAGCAGATTATGGTACACCAATGAAAAACTGTTTTTT. As protein: CASRLWYTNEKLFF. Drawing the rest from reference TRBV7-9 and TRBJ1-4, the complete variable domain is DTGVSQNPRHKITKRGQNVTFRCDPISEHNRLYWYRQTLGQGPEFLTYFQNEAQLEKSRLLSDRFSAERPKGSFSTLEIQRTEQGDSAMYLCASRLWYTNEKLFFGSGTQLSVL.

This clonotype was counted a few times. One junction end does not reproduce the germline sequence, and a read error may be involved. The chain carries TRBV4-3 and TRBJ1-2; D gene uncertain. Looked up from germline, CDR1 is LGHNA and CDR2 is YSLEER. This CDR3 is 16 amino acids long. The CDR3 spells CASTQKRERANYGYTF. The CDR3 DNA reads as TGCGCCAGCACCCAAAAGCGGGAGAGAGCTAACTATGGCTACACCTTC.

In this sample, this clonotype turned up a few times. The chain employs TRBV7-2 and TRBJ1-2, with D unclear. This CDR3 region has 10 residues. Germline loops: CDR1 SGHTA, CDR2 FQGNSA. The CDR3 nucleotides are TGTGCATGGGGAGTCTATGGCTACACCTTC. Residues: CAWGVYGYTF.

The V gene is TRBV9, the J gene TRBJ2-5; D is unresolved. V was cut by 0 bases and J by 1 base, with 7 bases left in between. The CDR3 spans 14 residues. Germline CDR1 reads SGDLS; CDR2 reads YYNGEE. The chain's CDR3 is CASSVAATQETQYF. The CDR3, as DNA: TGTGCCAGCAGCGTAGCGGCTACCCAAGAGACCCAGTACTTC.

This clonotype was detected ten times or more. The rearrangement joins TRBV20-1 to TRBJ1-4; tentative D call: TRBD1 (6 bases). V lost 6 bases and J lost 8, with 16 bases in between. In germline, CDR1 is DFQATT, CDR2 SNEGSKA (reference sequence). This CDR3 spans 13 amino acids. The CDR3 here is CSAGGRGHEKLFF. The CDR3 region has the DNA TGCAGTGCCGGGGGCAGGGGACACGAAAAACTGTTTTTT.